These 3 T cell receptor beta chains originate from one sample sequenced in a study of control samples from healthy donors and cancer patients. This table comes from immunoSEQ multiplex PCR, and its TCRdb copy is limited to in-frame clones, with some not included. The sample has about 110,000 clones, 75% to 90% seen once. Sequencing input: blood. These receptors were collected from a woman between 45 and 65 years old in good health.

The chain employs TRBV30 and TRBJ2-1; D is uncertain. Deletions cut 0 bases from V and 7 bases from J, with 7 bases between. Germline V gene sequence: CDR1 GTSNPN, CDR2 SVGIG (reference sequence). The CDR3 is 12 amino acids. CDR3 DNA: TGTGCCTGGAGTGTTTTTTTTAATGAGCAGTTCTTC. Protein product: CAWSVFFNEQFF.

V is TRBV15 and J is TRBJ2-7; D unclear. Germline V gene data show CDR1 as LNHNV and CDR2 as YYDKDF (reference sequence). This CDR3 contains 14 residues. Trimming removed 6 bases at V and 6 bases at J, with 18 bases between. In DNA form, the CDR3 reads TGTGCCACCAGGACCGGGCCTTTATTCGGCGAGCAGTACTTC. Protein: CATRTGPLFGEQYF.

This clone was found once. The J gene is TRBJ2-7, the V gene TRBV28; possibly TRBD2 for D (6 bases). The germline CDR1 and CDR2 sequences are MDHEN and SYDVKM. The CDR3 is made up of 15 amino acids. Deletions cut 2 bases from V and 7 bases from J, with 18 bases between. CDR3 in DNA: TGTGCCAGCAGTTTAACGCGGTGGGGGGAGGAAGAGCAGTACGTC. It yields the protein CASSLTRWGEEEQYV.